This passage covers 22 T cell receptor beta chains from one sample sequenced in a study of T cell repertoires in cytomegalovirus infection. MiXCR was run by TCRdb on the reads, yielding one entry per CDR3 protein. Found here are approximately 500,000 distinct CDR3 sequences, roughly 12% of them singletons; the top ten hold roughly 10%. Sequencing was done on a sample of PBMCs. All receptors come from a human donor in good health (CMV status not recorded). Some clones in this sample may be carry-over from other donors' samples.

The sample holds many counts of this clonotype. This sequence joins TRBV7-2 and TRBJ2-7; D possibly corresponds to TRBD1 (6 bases). V shed 4 bases and J shed 2 bases, with 15 bases lying between them. CDR1 and CDR2 (germline): SGHTA, FQGNSA. The CDR3 extends over 15 amino acids. The CDR3 loop is CASSWTDLNPYEQYF. The CDR3 DNA reads as TGTGCCAGCAGCTGGACAGATTTAAATCCCTACGAGCAGTACTTC.

This clonotype was picked up a small number of times. The genes are TRBV7-9 and TRBJ2-1; D is possibly TRBD2 (6 bases). CDR1 SEHNR and CDR2 FQNEAQ come from the germline V gene (reference sequence). The CDR3 totals 17 residues. Trimming cost V 5 bases and J 0 bases, with 17 bases left between them. The CDR3 reads CASSRMGGKSSYNEQFF. The CDR3 nucleotides are TGTGCCAGCAGCCGCATGGGGGGTAAGAGCTCCTACAATGAGCAGTTCTTC.

V and J are TRBV28 and TRBJ2-1, with 7 bases matching TRBD2. The CDR3 contains 13 residues. Germline CDR1 is MDHEN and CDR2 is SYDVKM. The V and J ends lost 10 bases and 8 bases, in that order; junction bases with no gene match: 11. CDR3 in amino acids: CATRGGRVDEQFF. Here the CDR3 DNA reads TGTGCCACCCGCGGCGGGAGAGTCGATGAGCAGTTCTTC.

This clonotype was seen ten or more times. This chain links TRBV11-2 with TRBJ1-1; D is uncertain. This CDR3 has 15 residues. Germline CDR1 SGHAT, CDR2 FQNNGV. V lost 6 bases and J 5 bases, leaving 19 bases between the germline ends. CDR3 region: CASSPRGRMITEAFF. The CDR3 nucleotides read TGTGCCAGCAGTCCTCGTGGAAGGATGATAACTGAAGCTTTCTTT.

The chain couples TRBV20-1 to TRBJ1-1; 9 bases match TRBD1. After removal of 6 bases from V and 7 bases from J, the junction contained 9 bases not matched to a gene. Per germline, CDR1 DFQATT and CDR2 SNEGSKA (reference sequence). CDR3 length: 13 residues. Here the CDR3 reads CSAAGTGFGEAFF. The CDR3 DNA reads TGCAGTGCCGCCGGGACAGGGTTCGGTGAAGCTTTCTTT.

This clonotype was picked up many times. The chain employs TRBV6-5 and TRBJ2-1; TRBD1 is a possible D gene (6 bases). CDR3 length equals 14 residues. Trimming pared 5 bases from V and 9 bases from J, leaving 17 bases between. In germline, CDR1 is MNHEY, CDR2 SVGAGI. The DNA of the CDR3 is TGTGCCAGCAGTAGAGCAGGGGCAATCGGTGAGCAGTTCTTC. Its translation: CASSRAGAIGEQFF.

This clonotype was detected many times. The rearrangement uses TRBV14 and TRBJ2-2, with unresolved D. Germline lookup yields CDR1 SGHDN and CDR2 FVKESK. The CDR3 totals 13 residues. The V gene lost 2 bases and the J gene lost 6 bases, with 7 bases spanning the gap. The CDR3 loop reads CASSQTAPGELFF. CDR3 bases: TGTGCCAGCAGCCAAACGGCGCCCGGGGAGCTGTTTTTT. Supplemented by reference TRBV14 and TRBJ2-2, the full variable domain reads EAGVTQFPSHSVIEKGQTVTLRCDPISGHDNLYWYRRVMGKEIKFLLHFVKESKQDESGMPNNRFLAERTGGTYSTLKVQPAELEDSGVYFCASSQTAPGELFFGEGSRLTVL.

The sample holds a few counts of this clonotype. The rearrangement joins TRBV2 to TRBJ2-6; a weak D match, TRBD2 (6 bases). The V end lost 8 bases, the J end lost 3 bases, and 8 bases lay between the germline ends. The germline V gene encodes CDR1 SNHLY and CDR2 FYNNEI. This CDR3 has 13 amino acids. DNA for the CDR3: TGTGCCAGCGGGGGGTTTGGGGCCAACGTCCTGACTTTC. It yields the protein CASGGFGANVLTF.

The CDR3 DNA sequence: TGCGCCAGCGGCAGTAGCGGAGGCTTCACCGGGGAGCTGTTTTTT. Translation: CASGSSGGFTGELFF. The chain links TRBV4-1 to TRBJ2-2; a possible D gene is TRBD2 (6 bases). Deletions cut 8 bases from V and 4 bases from J, with 17 bases between. CDR3 size: 15 residues. The germline gives CDR1 MGHRA, CDR2 YSYEKL.

This clonotype was observed many times. The V gene is TRBV18, the J gene TRBJ2-2; D possibly corresponds to TRBD1 (5 bases). Trimming left V 2 bases short and J 1 base short, with 8 bases between. Looked up from germline, CDR1 is KGHSH and CDR2 is LQKENI. This CDR3 region has 15 residues. CDR3 nucleotides: TGTGCCAGCTCACCAGGGGCCGAGAACACCGGGGAGCTGTTTTTT. This translates into CASSPGAENTGELFF.

In this sample, this clonotype turned up once. The CDR3 ends on some other residue instead of the conserved phenylalanine or tryptophan, so this is likely a read error. The rearrangement joins TRBV20-1 to TRBJ2-5; 8 nucleotides line up with TRBD2. Germline V gives CDR1 DFQATT, CDR2 SNEGSKA (reference sequence). The CDR3 is made up of 14 amino acids. Losses at the gene ends were 6 bases for V and 4 bases for J; bases not matched to a gene: 10. CDR3: CSAPLSGGVETQYY. Here the CDR3 DNA reads TGCAGTGCACCTCTCAGCGGGGGAGTAGAGACCCAGTACTAC.

This clonotype was detected many times. This sequence joins TRBV5-6 and TRBJ2-3; D possibly matches TRBD1 or TRBD2 (6 bases each). CDR1 and CDR2 (germline): SGHDT, YYEEEE. The ends were cut back, 4 bases at V and 4 bases at J, with 13 bases in the middle. The CDR3 has 14 amino acids. DNA for the CDR3: TGTGCCAGCAGCCTCACGGGGGCAGCAGATACGCAGTATTTT. Its translation is CASSLTGAADTQYF.

This clonotype was seen at least ten times. The V gene is TRBV7-6, the J gene TRBJ2-3, with 11 bases matching TRBD2. The CDR3 consists of 16 residues. V was pared by 5 bases and J by 3 bases, with 7 bases of the junction left unmatched. Germline loops: CDR1 SGHVS, CDR2 FNYEAQ. The CDR3, as DNA: TGTGCCAGCAGCCCCGAGACTAGCGGGGTGACAGATACGCAGTATTTT. Translated, it gives CASSPETSGVTDTQYF.

This clonotype was counted ten times or more. The chain is built from TRBV5-4 and TRBJ2-5, with 11 bases aligning to TRBD2. Per germline, CDR1 SGHNT and CDR2 YYREEE (reference sequence). With 4 bases clipped from V and 0 bases from J, the junction kept 5 bases outside the gene matches. The CDR3 length is 16 residues. CDR3: CASSRGTSGDQETQYF. CDR3 bases: TGTGCCAGCAGCCGCGGGACTAGCGGAGACCAAGAGACCCAGTACTTC.

This clonotype appeared many times. The chain employs TRBV12-3 or TRBV12-4 and TRBJ1-2; TRBD1 agrees at 10 bases. The V and J ends lost 5 bases and 7 bases, in that order; junction bases with no gene match: 10. CDR3 size: 15 residues. This CDR3 is CASSPPWTGGSGYTF. CDR3 in DNA: TGTGCCAGCAGTCCCCCCTGGACAGGGGGTAGTGGCTACACCTTC.

By share of the sample, this clonotype is medium-sized. This chain connects TRBV7-2 to TRBJ1-1, with TRBD1 as a possible D gene (5 bases). Germline CDR1 SGHTA, CDR2 FQGNSA. Trimming left V 5 bases short and J 0 bases short, with 16 bases between. The CDR3 contains 16 residues. This CDR3 is CASSPLGAALNTEAFF. The CDR3 nucleotides read TGTGCCAGCAGCCCCCTCGGGGCGGCCTTGAACACTGAAGCTTTCTTT.

The rearrangement joins TRBV10-3 to TRBJ2-1; TRBD1 or TRBD2 may be the D gene (5 bases each). V lost 8 bases to trimming and J lost 8 bases, with 16 bases between them. Germline CDR1 and CDR2: ENHRY and SYGVKD. The CDR3 totals 13 residues. The CDR3 reads CAIRGRDGDEQFF. CDR3 sequence (DNA): TGTGCCATCCGTGGCCGGGACGGGGATGAGCAGTTCTTC.

The chain has TRBV28 and TRBJ2-1; the D gene is possibly TRBD1 (5 bases). This CDR3 spans 19 amino acids. Trimming took off 4 bases at V and 6 bases at J, with 28 bases between the two ends. The germline V gene encodes CDR1 MDHEN and CDR2 SYDVKM. DNA for the CDR3: TGTGCCAGCAGTTACCAATGGGGCAGGGCGAAGTATGGTAGCAATGAGCAGTTCTTC. As protein: CASSYQWGRAKYGSNEQFF.

This clonotype was seen repeatedly, ten times or more. V and J are TRBV27 and TRBJ1-2; unclear D gene. The CDR3 extends over 14 amino acids. The germline CDR1 and CDR2 sequences are MNHEY and SMNVEV (reference sequence). V dropped 5 bases and J dropped 1 base, with 11 bases sitting between them. The CDR3 DNA is TGTGCCAGCAGTCCTACAAAGATTAACTATGGCTACACCTTC. Residues: CASSPTKINYGYTF.

This clonotype was detected ten times or more. The chain joins TRBV6-2 or TRBV6-3 to TRBJ2-7, with D tentatively TRBD1 or TRBD2 (5 bases each). Between the trimmed V and J ends, which lost 3 bases and 3 bases, there was a span of 9 bases. The length of the CDR3 is 13 residues. The germline gives CDR1 MNHEY, CDR2 SVGEGT. The CDR3 reads CASSYRGVYEQYF. CDR3 DNA: TGTGCCAGCAGTTATAGGGGAGTCTACGAGCAGTACTTC.

This clonotype was counted many times. The rearrangement joins TRBV28 to TRBJ2-3; no firm D call. The CDR3 runs 15 residues. V was shortened by 2 bases and J by 4 bases, with 13 bases between the two germline ends. Germline V gives CDR1 MDHEN, CDR2 SYDVKM. This chain's CDR3 is CASSLAPPAADTQYF. The CDR3 DNA sequence: TGTGCCAGCAGTTTAGCCCCCCCGGCAGCAGATACGCAGTATTTT. Supplemented by reference TRBV28 and TRBJ2-3, the full variable domain reads DVKVTQSSRYLVKRTGEKVFLECVQDMDHENMFWYRQDPGLGLRLIYFSYDVKMKEKGDIPEGYSVSREKKERFSLILESASTNQTSMYLCASSLAPPAADTQYFGPGTRLTVL.

This sequence joins TRBV7-9 and TRBJ1-1, with 7 bases aligning to TRBD1. V was pared by 5 bases and J by 1 base, with 7 bases of the junction left unmatched. The germline V gene encodes CDR1 SEHNR and CDR2 FQNEAQ (reference sequence). CDR3 length equals 15 residues. CDR3 sequence: CASSAYRGPNTEAFF. DNA for the CDR3: TGTGCCAGCAGCGCGTACAGGGGCCCGAACACTGAAGCTTTCTTT.